This TCR beta chain was recorded in a study of naive CD8 T cells in extremely preterm neonates. On the study more broadly: Adult ages are 25-50 years in the abstract, 20-50 in methods.

J lost 2 bases, V lost 0 bases, and 8 bases had no gene match. Per germline, CDR1 SGDLS and CDR2 YYNGEE. This CDR3 spans 17 amino acids. Live Annexin V-negative naive CD3+CD8+CD45RA+CCR7+ T cells were sorted. About 17,000 to 110,000 naive CD8+ T cells were sorted per sample. The data were produced by immunoSEQ multiplex PCR, yet TCRdb's version contains in-frame clones alone and is incomplete. This table has 5,000 to 6,500 clones, approximately 97% appearing once. The receptor comes from a human donor in good health. The chain links TRBV9 to TRBJ1-3; 7 bases align to TRBD1. Sequenced: naive CD8+ T cells from blood. The CDR3 here is CASSVEQGQRPGNTIYF. DNA of the CDR3: TGTGCCAGCAGCGTAGAGCAGGGACAGCGACCTGGAAACACCATATATTTT.